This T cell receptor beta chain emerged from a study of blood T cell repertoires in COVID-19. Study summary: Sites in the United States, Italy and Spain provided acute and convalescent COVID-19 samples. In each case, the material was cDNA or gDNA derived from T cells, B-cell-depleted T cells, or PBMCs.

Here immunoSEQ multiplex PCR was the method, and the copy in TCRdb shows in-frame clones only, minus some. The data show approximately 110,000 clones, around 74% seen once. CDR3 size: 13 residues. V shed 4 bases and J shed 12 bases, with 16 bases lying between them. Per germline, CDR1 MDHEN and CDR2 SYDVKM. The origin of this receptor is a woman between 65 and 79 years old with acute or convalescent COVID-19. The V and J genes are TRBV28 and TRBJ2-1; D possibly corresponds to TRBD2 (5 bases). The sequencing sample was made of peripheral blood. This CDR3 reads CASSSHSGRGQFF. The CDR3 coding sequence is TGTGCCAGCAGTTCCCACTCGGGCCGGGGGCAGTTCTTC.